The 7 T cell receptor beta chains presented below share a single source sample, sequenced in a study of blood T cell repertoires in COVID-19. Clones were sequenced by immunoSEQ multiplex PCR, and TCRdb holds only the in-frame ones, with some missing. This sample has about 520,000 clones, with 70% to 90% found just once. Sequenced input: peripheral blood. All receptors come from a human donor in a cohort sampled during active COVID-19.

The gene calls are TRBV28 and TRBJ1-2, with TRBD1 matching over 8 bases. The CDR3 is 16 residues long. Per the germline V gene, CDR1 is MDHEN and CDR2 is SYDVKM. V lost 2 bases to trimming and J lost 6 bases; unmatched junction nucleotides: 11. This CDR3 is CASSLRPPPGGDGYTF. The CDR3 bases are TGTGCCAGCAGTTTACGCCCCCCCCCAGGGGGCGATGGCTACACCTTC.

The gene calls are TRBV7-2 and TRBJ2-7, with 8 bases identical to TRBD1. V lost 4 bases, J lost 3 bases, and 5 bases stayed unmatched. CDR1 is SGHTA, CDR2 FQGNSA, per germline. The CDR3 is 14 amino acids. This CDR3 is CASSSGTGHYEQYF. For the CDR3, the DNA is TGTGCCAGCAGCTCAGGGACAGGACACTACGAGCAGTACTTC. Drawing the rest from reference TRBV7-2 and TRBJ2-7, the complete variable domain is GAGVSQSPSNKVTEKGKDVELRCDPISGHTALYWYRQSLGQGLEFLIYFQGNSAPDKSGLPSDRFSAERTGGSVSTLTIQRTQQEDSAVYLCASSSGTGHYEQYFGPGTRLTVT.

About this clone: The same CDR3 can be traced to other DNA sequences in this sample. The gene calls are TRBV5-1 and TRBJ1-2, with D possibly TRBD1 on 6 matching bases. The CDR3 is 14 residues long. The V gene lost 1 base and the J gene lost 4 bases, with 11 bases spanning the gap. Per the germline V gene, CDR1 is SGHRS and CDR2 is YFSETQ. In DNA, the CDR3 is TGCGCCAGCAGCTTGAACAGGGCGGGCTATGGCTACACCTTC. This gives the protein CASSLNRAGYGYTF.

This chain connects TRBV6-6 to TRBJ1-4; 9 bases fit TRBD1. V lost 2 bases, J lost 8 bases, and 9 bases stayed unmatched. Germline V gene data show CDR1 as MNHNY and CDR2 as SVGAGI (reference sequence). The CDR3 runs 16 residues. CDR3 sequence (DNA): TGTGCCAGCAGTTACACCGCGGACAGGGGTTGGGAAAAACTGTTTTTT. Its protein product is CASSYTADRGWEKLFF.

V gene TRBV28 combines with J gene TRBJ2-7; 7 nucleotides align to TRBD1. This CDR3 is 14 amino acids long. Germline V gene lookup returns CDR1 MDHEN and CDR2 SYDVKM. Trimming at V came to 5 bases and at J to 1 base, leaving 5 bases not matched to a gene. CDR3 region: CASSVVRGSYEQYF. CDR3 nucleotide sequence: TGTGCCAGCAGTGTCGTCAGGGGGTCCTACGAGCAGTACTTC.

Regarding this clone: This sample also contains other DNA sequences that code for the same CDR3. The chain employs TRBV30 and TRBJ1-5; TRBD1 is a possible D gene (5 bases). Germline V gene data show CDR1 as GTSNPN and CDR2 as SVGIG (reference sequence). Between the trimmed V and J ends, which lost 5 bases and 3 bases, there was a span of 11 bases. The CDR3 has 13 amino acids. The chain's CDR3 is CAWATGDNQPQHF. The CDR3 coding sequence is TGTGCCTGGGCTACGGGGGACAATCAGCCCCAGCATTTT. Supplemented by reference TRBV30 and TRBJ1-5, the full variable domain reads SQTIHQWPATLVQPVGSPLSLECTVEGTSNPNLYWYRQAAGRGLQLLFYSVGIGQISSEVPQNLSASRPQDRQFILSSKKLLLSDSGFYLCAWATGDNQPQHFGDGTRLSIL.

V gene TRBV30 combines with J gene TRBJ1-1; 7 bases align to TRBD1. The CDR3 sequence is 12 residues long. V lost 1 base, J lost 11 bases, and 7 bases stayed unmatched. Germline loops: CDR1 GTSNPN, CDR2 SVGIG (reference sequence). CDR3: CAWSEKTGWAFF. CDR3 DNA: TGTGCCTGGAGTGAAAAGACAGGGTGGGCTTTCTTT.